The present entry profiles one T cell receptor (beta chain) with its context. Its target antigen remains unknown. This specimen comes from a study of cytomegalovirus exposure and HLA in healthy donors (dated by TCRdb to about 2017). Some background on the complete study: An earlier analysis of approximately 590 of the donors reported about 250 Gb of sequence data and 117 million unique TCR beta sequences from 150 million to 200 million T cells. Of the roughly 390 genotyped donors, approximately 80% fell in the genetic ancestry cluster associated with self-reported Caucasian donors. To predict cytomegalovirus infection status, the study combined high-throughput TCR immunosequencing, statistical association of individual TCRs with disease status, and machine learning. A handful of DR-DQ haplotypes were handled as single units for association and clustering because linkage in the cohort was strong. HLA typing covered class I and class II loci at four-digit resolution. A later analysis re-examined previously published TCR beta repertoires from roughly 650 donors and added high-resolution HLA genotyping to investigate patterns of TCR occurrence. Among roughly 400 genotyped donors of the cohort, an average of around 240,000 unique TCR beta nucleotide sequences were sequenced per donor, 15% to 20% of them non-productive. Rather than using new phenotypic data, the later analysis identified candidate immune exposures from TCR beta sequences and from how often those sequences occurred across donors. Every discovery cohort repertoire had been produced on one sequencing platform. In an earlier analysis of more than 550 of the donors, high-throughput TCR beta sequencing was used to judge whether each TCR beta V gene segment behaved as functional or pseudogenic. Besides the first cohort of 550 to 750 subjects, a separate validation cohort made up of about 120 different subjects was used. The study was designed to test whether signatures of past pathogen exposure could be identified by cataloging public T cell receptors. The study profiled the T cell repertoires of fewer than 850 subjects by immunosequencing and related them to cytomegalovirus serostatus. Genome-wide SNP genotypes for about 65% of the 666 donors were used in a later genetic analysis, which treated that subset as a discovery cohort. Donor age, sex, ethnicity and CMV serostatus were compiled alongside the repertoire data. Approximately 310 gigabases of sequencing data and 78 million or so unique TCR sequences were included in an early release covering several hundred HLA-typed donors. Typing coverage varied by locus: roughly 620-640 donors for A, B, C, DRB1 and DQB1; approximately 520 for DQA1; 606 for DPA1; roughly 450 for DPB1.

The paper as a whole reports these results and caveats: Strong co-occurrence of HLA alleles, especially DR and DQ, made assigning TCR associations to individual alleles difficult. Some IMGT-functional V segments, including TRBV6-2 and TRBV6-3, could not be distinguished by the 87-base-pair reads and were therefore excluded. According to a later analysis, parvovirus B19, influenza, CMV and Epstein-Barr virus appeared linked to several top co-occurrence clusters. Presence/absence analyses assumed roughly uniform sequencing depth across donors, an assumption that may not hold. A further reported finding was that TCR beta sequences accurately predicted the HLA-A and HLA-B alleles for most subjects in the first cohort. A few of the identified cytomegalovirus-associated TCR beta chains were confirmed in vitro to be specific for cytomegalovirus antigens. A later analysis found that HLA-associated TCR beta chains were more clonally expanded and had lower generation probabilities than equally common non-associated chains. The classifier was reported to diagnose cytomegalovirus status with high specificity and sensitivity in both the original and validation cohorts. At a false discovery rate of 0.05, a later analysis linked 15,000 to 20,000 TCR beta sequences to specific HLA alleles. A later genetic analysis reported fewer N-insertions in productive TCRs among donors in an Asian-associated ancestry cluster than the roughly 640-donor mean. Across donors, most TCR sequences were observed very rarely, whereas some public TCRs were present in many individuals. The study listed 150 to 200 TCR beta chains as associated with cytomegalovirus. This cohort had only TCR beta chains sequenced, and the lack of alpha or paired-chain data limited which features could be detected. In a later genetic analysis, a missense DCLRE1C variant was associated with V-gene and J-gene trimming of TCR beta chains, and the association was replicated in an independent cohort. Because counts were too low, roughly 16 rarely observed V segments, including chromosome 9 orphons, were left out of the earlier analysis of several hundred of the donors. A later analysis found that most CMV-associated TCR beta chains appeared HLA-restricted, with HLA associations seemingly driven largely by CMV exposure. The authors suggested that the approach could potentially be extended to other disease states and immunological phenotypes. An earlier analysis of around 600 of the donors showed that most TCR beta V segments appeared in productive rearrangements either about 90% or about 30% of the time, which broadly matched IMGT annotations. Immune exposure information for the cohort was limited to CMV serostatus. According to a later analysis, TCR association rates differed among HLA loci, with DRB1 alleles showing the most associated TCRs and HLA-C alleles showing the fewest. Correlated functional status among segregating V segments might reflect linkage disequilibrium, but an unknown experimental factor could not be ruled out. Because HLA typing was missing for some donors at each locus, association tests included only the typed subset. A cluster of highly shared sequence variants was judged likely to be a technical artifact of the sequencing pipeline.

Libraries were prepared through the immunoSEQ multiplex PCR assay. The multiplex PCR relied on a mix of 60 forward primers for TCR Vbeta segments and 13 reverse primers for TCR Jbeta segments. The CDR3 region of rearranged TCR beta genes was amplified from genomic DNA with a multiplex PCR assay. The Illumina HiSeq System was used to sequence the amplified TCR beta libraries as 87-base-pair reads. In the source study's methods: In a later analysis, approximately 74 million unique TCR beta chains were counted across the roughly 670 repertoires, and approximately 11 million of these chains were shared by at least two donors. Raw reads were error-corrected and collapsed into unique sequences with a nearest-neighbor algorithm that merged closely related sequences to remove PCR and sequencing errors. V, D and J gene segments were assigned by aligning CDR3 sequences to IMGT reference sequences. For a sequence to be retained, a match of at least six nucleotides was required to both a V gene segment and a J gene segment. A rearrangement counted as productive if the CDR3 had no stop codons and remained in frame with V and J, and every other rearrangement counted as non-productive. CDR3 was defined according to IMGT convention as the region running from the second conserved V-encoded cysteine to the conserved J-encoded phenylalanine. The earlier analysis of 500 to 650 of the donors excluded any sequence lacking an unambiguous match to a single V gene segment. An earlier analysis of several hundred of the donors called V segments functional above 56.7% productive rearrangements and segregating when the between-donor standard deviation exceeded 5%. A statistical classification framework was built to diagnose cytomegalovirus status from the catalog of TCR beta chain sequences. In a later analysis, TCR nucleotide sequences were compared against IMGT/GENE-DB human TR gene sequences so that V and J genes could be assigned. In a later analysis, CDR3 sequences and most-parsimonious VDJ recombination scenarios were assigned using the TCRdist pipeline. In a later analysis, each TCR beta chain was defined by its CDR3 amino acid sequence together with its V-gene family, and reads without a unique V-gene family were excluded. As a way to deal with suspected cross-contamination and a sequencing artifact, a later analysis dropped approximately 570 nucleotide sequences that were highly shared and had low generation probability. A later analysis calculated a clonal expansion index for each public chain from normalized within-repertoire ranks of inferred template counts. A later analysis computed generation probabilities with a VDJ recombination model fitted to out-of-frame rearrangements, and checked the results against IGoR. A later analysis scored TCR-TCR, TCR-HLA and TCR-CMV co-occurrence with hypergeometric tests, applying a repertoire-size bias correction to TCR pairs. To estimate false discovery rates, a later analysis permuted the HLA or CMV assignments 20 times. In a later analysis, co-occurring TCRs were grouped using DBSCAN, and TCRdist sequence similarity was added for clustering within HLA-allele-positive subsets. For co-occurrence clustering, repertoires with fewer than 30,000 or more than 120,000 public chains were excluded, along with roughly 5 repertoires with anomalous nucleotide sharing. TCRdb retrieved this table from immuneACCESS and kept in-frame rearrangements only. Not all clones are present; in checked studies, unresolved V genes account for under half, and no reason is known for the remainder. D and trimming were read from the DNA, whereas the V and J calls and clone size are those reported in that table. This sample's table lists 200,000 or so clones. The ten largest clones represent roughly 0.7% of the sample.

CDR1 and CDR2 are drawn from the germline V gene (reference sequence): PRHDT, FYEKMQ. From the cysteine through the phenylalanine, the CDR3 covers 15 amino acids. The sequence is cut down to CDR3 DNA, 45 bases in frame from base 1. Compared with germline, V lacks 0 bases and J lacks 10 bases; bases without a gene match: 6. The cohort comprised some 700 healthy bone marrow donors. At the time of sampling, all cohort members were nominally healthy, though unrecorded immune exposures were likely present. The donor was CMV seronegative and was included in the group of 352 seronegative cohort members. Every donor gave a peripheral blood sample, and the peripheral blood mononuclear cells from that sample were used for TCR beta sequencing. The Qiagen DNeasy Blood Extraction Kit was used to extract genomic DNA from the blood cell samples.

Sequencing was done on a sample of PBMCs. Rearrangement joined TRBV13 to TRBJ1-6; 7 of the junction bases match TRBD1. This TCR was sampled from a boy under 18 in good health and CMV-seronegative. For the CDR3, the sequence is CASSLGVQGVSPLHF. The DNA sequence follows: TGTGCCAGCAGCTTAGGGGTCCAGGGGGTATCACCCCTCCACTTT.